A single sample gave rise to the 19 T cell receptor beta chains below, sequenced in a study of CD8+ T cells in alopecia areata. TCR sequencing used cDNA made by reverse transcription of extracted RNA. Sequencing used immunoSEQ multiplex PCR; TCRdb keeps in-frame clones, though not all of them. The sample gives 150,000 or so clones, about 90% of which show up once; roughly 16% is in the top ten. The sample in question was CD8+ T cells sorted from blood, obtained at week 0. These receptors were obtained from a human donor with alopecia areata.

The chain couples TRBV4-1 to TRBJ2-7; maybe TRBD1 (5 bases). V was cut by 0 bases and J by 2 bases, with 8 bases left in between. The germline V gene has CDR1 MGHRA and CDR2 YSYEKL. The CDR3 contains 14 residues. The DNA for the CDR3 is TGCGCCAGCAGCCAAGATCCAGGGACCTACGAGCAGTACTTC. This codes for CASSQDPGTYEQYF.

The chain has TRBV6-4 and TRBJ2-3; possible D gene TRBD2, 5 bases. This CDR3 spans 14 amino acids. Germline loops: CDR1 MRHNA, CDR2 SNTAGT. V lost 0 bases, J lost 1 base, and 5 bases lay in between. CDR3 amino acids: CASSDSRGTDTQYF. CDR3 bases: TGTGCCAGCAGTGACTCGAGGGGCACAGATACGCAGTATTTT.

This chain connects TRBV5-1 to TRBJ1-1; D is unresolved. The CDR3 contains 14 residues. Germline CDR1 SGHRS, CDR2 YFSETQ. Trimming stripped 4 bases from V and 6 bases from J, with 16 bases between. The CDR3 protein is CASSQLSGSAEAFF. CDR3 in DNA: TGCGCCAGCAGCCAGCTGTCGGGATCGGCTGAAGCTTTCTTT.

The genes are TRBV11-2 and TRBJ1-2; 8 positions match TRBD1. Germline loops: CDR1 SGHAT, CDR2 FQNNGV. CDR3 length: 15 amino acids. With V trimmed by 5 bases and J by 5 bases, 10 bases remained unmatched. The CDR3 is CASSPTGTGVYGYTF. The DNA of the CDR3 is TGTGCCAGCAGCCCCACCGGGACAGGAGTTTATGGCTACACCTTC.

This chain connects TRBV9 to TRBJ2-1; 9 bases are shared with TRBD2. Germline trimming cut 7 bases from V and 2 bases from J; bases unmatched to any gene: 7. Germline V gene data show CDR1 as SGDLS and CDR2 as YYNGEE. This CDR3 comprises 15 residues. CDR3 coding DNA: TGTGCCAGCGCCATAGCGGGAGACCCCTACAATGAGCAGTTCTTC. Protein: CASAIAGDPYNEQFF.

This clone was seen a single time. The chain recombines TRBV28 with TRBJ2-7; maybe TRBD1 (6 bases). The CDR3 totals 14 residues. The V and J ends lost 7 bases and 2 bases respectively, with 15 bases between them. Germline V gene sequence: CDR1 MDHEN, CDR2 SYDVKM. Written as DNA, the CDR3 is TGTGCCAGCACCCCTCCCAGGGGTCCCTACGAGCAGTACTTC. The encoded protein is CASTPPRGPYEQYF.

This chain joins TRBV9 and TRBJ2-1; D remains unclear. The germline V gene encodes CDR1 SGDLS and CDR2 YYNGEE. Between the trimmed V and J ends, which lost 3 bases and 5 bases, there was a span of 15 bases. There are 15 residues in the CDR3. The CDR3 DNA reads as TGTGCCAGCAGCGACCCCGTGGGTGGGGACAATGAGCAGTTCTTC. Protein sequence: CASSDPVGGDNEQFF.

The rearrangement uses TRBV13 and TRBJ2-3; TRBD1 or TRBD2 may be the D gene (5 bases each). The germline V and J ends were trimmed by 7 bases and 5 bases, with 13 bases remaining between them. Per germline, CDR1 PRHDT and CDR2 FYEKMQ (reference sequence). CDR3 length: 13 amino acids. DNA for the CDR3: TGTGCCAGCATCCTACGAGGGGTAGATACGCAGTATTTT. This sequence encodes CASILRGVDTQYF.

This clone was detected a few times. CDR3 DNA: TGTGCCAGCAGTCGACAGGAGGTCTATGGCTACACCTTC. Protein product: CASSRQEVYGYTF. The gene calls are TRBV2 and TRBJ1-2; TRBD1 is a possible D gene (6 bases). The CDR3 loop spans 13 amino acids. Germline CDR1 is SNHLY and CDR2 is FYNNEI. Between the trimmed V and J ends, which lost 5 bases and 4 bases, there was a span of 11 bases.

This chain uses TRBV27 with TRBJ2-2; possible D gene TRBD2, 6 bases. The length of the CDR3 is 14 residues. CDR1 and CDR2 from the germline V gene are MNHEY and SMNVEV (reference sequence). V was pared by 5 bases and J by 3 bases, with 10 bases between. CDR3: CASSQGRHTGELFF. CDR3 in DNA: TGTGCCAGCAGTCAAGGGAGGCACACCGGGGAGCTGTTTTTT.

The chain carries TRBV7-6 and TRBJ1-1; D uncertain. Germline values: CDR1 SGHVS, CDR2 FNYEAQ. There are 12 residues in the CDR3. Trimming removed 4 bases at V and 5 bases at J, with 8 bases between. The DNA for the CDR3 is TGTGCCAGCAGCTCCGGAGGGACTGAAGCTTTCTTT. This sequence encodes CASSSGGTEAFF.

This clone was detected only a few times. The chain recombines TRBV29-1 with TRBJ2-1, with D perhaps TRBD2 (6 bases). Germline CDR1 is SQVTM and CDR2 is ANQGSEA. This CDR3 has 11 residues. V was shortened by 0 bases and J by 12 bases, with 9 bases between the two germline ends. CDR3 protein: CSVEDPAGQFF. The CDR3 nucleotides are TGCAGCGTTGAAGACCCAGCGGGGCAGTTCTTC.

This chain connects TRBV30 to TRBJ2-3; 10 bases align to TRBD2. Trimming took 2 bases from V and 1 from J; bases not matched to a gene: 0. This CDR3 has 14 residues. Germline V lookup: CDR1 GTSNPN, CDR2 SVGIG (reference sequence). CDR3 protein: CAWSTSGGTDTQYF. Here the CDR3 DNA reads TGTGCCTGGAGTACTAGCGGGGGCACAGATACGCAGTATTTT.

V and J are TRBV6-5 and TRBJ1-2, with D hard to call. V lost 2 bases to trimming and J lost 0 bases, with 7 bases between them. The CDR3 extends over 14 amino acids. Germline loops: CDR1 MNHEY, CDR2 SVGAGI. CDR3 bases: TGTGCCAGCAGTTACGGGATGACTAACTATGGCTACACCTTC. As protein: CASSYGMTNYGYTF.

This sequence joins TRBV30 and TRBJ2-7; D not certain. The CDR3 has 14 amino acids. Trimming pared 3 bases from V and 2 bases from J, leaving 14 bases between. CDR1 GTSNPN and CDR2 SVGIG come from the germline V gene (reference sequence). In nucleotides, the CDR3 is TGTGCCTGGAGCGGCCTTGCGAAGCCCTACGAGCAGTACTTC. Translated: CAWSGLAKPYEQYF.

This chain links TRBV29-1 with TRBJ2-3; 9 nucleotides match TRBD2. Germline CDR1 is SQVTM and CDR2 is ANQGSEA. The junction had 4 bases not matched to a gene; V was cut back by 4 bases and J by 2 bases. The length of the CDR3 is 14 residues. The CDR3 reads CSVGLAGFTDTQYF. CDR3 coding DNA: TGCAGCGTTGGGCTAGCGGGATTCACAGATACGCAGTATTTT.

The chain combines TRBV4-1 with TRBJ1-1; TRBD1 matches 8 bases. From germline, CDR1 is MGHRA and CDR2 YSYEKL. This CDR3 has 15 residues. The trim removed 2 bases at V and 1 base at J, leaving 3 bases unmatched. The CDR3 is CASSQSGQGNTEAFF. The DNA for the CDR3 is TGCGCCAGCAGCCAAAGCGGACAGGGGAACACTGAAGCTTTCTTT.

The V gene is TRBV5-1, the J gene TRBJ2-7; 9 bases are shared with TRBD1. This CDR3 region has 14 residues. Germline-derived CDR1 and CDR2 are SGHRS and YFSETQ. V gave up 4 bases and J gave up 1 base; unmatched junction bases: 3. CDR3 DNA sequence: TGCGCCAGCAGCGGCGGGACAGGGTCCTACGAGCAGTACTTC. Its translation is CASSGGTGSYEQYF.

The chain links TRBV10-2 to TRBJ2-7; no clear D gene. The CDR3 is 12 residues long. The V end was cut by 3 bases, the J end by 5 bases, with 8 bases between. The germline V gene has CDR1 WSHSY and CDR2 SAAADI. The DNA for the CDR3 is TGCGCCAGCAGTGATAACAGTGACGAGCAGTACTTC. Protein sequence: CASSDNSDEQYF.